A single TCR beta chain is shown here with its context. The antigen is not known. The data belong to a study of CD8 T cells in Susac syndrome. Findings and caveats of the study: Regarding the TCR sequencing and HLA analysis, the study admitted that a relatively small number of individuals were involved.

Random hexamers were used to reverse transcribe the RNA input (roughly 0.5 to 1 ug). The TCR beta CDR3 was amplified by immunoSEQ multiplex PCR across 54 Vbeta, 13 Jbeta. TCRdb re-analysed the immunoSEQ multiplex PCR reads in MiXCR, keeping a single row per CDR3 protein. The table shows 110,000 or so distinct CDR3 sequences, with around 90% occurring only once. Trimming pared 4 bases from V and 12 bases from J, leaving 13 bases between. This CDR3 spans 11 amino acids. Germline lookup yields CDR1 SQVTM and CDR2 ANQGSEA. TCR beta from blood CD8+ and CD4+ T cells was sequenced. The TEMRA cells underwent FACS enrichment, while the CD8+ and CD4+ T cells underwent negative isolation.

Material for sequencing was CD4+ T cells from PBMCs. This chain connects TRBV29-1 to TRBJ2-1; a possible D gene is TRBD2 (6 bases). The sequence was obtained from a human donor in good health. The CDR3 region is CSVGDGTVQFF. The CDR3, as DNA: TGCAGCGTTGGGGACGGGACTGTGCAGTTCTTC.